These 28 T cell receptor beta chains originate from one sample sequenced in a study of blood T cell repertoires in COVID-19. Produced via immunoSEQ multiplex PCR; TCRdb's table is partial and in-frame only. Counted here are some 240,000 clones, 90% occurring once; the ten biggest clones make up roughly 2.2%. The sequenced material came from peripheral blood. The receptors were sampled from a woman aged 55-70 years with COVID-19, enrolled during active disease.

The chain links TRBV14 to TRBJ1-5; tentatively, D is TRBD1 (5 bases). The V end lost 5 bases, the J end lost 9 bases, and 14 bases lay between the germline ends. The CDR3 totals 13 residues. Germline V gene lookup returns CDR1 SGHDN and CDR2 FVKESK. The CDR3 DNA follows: TGTGCCAGCAGCACAACTAACGGGGGGCCCCAGCATTTT. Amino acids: CASSTTNGGPQHF. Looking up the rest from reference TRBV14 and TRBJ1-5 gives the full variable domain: EAGVTQFPSHSVIEKGQTVTLRCDPISGHDNLYWYRRVMGKEIKFLLHFVKESKQDESGMPNNRFLAERTGGTYSTLKVQPAELEDSGVYFCASSTTNGGPQHFGDGTRLSIL.

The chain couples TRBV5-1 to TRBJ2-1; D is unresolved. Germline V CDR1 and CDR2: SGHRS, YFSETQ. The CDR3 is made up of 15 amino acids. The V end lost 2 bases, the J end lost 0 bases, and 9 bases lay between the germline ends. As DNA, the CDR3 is TGCGCCAGCAGCTTCCAGGCGAACTCCTACAATGAGCAGTTCTTC. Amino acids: CASSFQANSYNEQFF.

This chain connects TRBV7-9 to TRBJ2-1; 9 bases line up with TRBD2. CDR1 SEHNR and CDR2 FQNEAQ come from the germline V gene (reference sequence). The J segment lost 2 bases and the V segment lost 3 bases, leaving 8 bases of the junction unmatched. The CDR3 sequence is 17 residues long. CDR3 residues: CASSFGLAGLAYNEQFF. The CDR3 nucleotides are TGTGCCAGCAGCTTCGGTCTAGCGGGACTAGCCTACAATGAGCAGTTCTTC. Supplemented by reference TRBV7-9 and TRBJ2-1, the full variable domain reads DTGVSQNPRHKITKRGQNVTFRCDPISEHNRLYWYRQTLGQGPEFLTYFQNEAQLEKSRLLSDRFSAERPKGSFSTLEIQRTEQGDSAMYLCASSFGLAGLAYNEQFFGPGTRLTVL.

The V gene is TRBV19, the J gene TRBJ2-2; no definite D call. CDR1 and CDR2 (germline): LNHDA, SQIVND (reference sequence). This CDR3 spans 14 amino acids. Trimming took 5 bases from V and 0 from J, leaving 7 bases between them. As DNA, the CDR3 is TGTGCCAGTAGTTCGGTTCCGAACACCGGGGAGCTGTTTTTT. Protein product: CASSSVPNTGELFF. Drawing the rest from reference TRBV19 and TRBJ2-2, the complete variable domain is DGGITQSPKYLFRKEGQNVTLSCEQNLNHDAMYWYRQDPGQGLRLIYYSQIVNDFQKGDIAEGYSVSREKKESFPLTVTSAQKNPTAFYLCASSSVPNTGELFFGEGSRLTVL.

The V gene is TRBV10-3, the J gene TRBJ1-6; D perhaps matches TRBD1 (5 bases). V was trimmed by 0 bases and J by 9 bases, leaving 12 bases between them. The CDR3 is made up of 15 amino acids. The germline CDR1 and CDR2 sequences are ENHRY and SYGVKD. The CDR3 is CAISESQGTSSPLHF. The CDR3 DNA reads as TGTGCCATCAGTGAGTCGCAGGGCACATCTTCACCCCTCCACTTT.

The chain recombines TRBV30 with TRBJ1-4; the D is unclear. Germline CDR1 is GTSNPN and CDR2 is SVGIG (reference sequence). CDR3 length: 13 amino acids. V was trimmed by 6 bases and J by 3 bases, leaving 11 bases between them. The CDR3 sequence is CACSWRANEKLFF. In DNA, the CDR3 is TGTGCCTGTTCGTGGAGGGCTAATGAAAAACTGTTTTTT. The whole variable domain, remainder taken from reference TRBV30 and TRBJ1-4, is SQTIHQWPATLVQPVGSPLSLECTVEGTSNPNLYWYRQAAGRGLQLLFYSVGIGQISSEVPQNLSASRPQDRQFILSSKKLLLSDSGFYLCACSWRANEKLFFGSGTQLSVL.

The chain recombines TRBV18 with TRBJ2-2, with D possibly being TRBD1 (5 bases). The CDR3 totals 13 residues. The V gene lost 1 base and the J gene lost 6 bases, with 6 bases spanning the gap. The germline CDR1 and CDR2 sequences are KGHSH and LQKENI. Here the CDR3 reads CASSPQGSGELFF. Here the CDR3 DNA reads TGTGCCAGCTCACCACAGGGGTCCGGGGAGCTGTTTTTT.

The CDR3 loop is CASRGTRRGPLYGYTF. The CDR3 region has the DNA TGTGCCAGCAGGGGAACAAGAAGGGGGCCCCTCTATGGCTACACCTTC. This sequence joins TRBV28 and TRBJ1-2; 7 bases align to TRBD1. J lost 4 bases, V lost 6 bases, and 14 bases had no gene match. The CDR3 is 16 residues long. CDR1 is MDHEN, CDR2 SYDVKM, per germline.

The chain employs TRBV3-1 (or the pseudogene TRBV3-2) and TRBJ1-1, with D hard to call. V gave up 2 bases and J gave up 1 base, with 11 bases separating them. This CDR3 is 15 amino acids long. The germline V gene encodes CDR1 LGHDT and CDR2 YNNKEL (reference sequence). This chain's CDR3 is CASSQPSRGNTEAFF. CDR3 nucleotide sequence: TGTGCCAGCAGCCAACCGTCGCGGGGGAACACTGAAGCTTTCTTT.

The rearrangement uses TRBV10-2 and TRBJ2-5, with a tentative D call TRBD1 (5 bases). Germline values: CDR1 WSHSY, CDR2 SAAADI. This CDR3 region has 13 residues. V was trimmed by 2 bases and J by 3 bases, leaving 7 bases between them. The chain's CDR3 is CASSEQGKETQYF. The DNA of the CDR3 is TGCGCCAGCAGTGAGCAGGGCAAAGAGACCCAGTACTTC.

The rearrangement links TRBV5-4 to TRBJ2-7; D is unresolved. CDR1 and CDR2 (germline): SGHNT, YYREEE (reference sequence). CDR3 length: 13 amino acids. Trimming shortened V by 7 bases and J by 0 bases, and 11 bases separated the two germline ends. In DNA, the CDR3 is TGTGCCAGCGGCTGGGCTGGCTCCTACGAGCAGTACTTC. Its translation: CASGWAGSYEQYF.

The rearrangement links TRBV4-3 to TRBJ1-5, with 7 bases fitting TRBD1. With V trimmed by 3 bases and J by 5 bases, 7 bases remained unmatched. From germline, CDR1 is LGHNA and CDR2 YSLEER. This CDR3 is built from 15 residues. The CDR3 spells CASSQGTGAHQPQHF. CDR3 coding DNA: TGCGCCAGCAGCCAGGGTACAGGGGCACATCAGCCCCAGCATTTT.

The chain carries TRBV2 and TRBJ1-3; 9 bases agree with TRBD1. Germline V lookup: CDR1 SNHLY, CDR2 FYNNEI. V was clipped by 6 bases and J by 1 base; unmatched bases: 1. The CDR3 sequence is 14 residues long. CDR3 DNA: TGTGCCAGCAGGGGGACAGGGTCTGGAAACACCATATATTTT. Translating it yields CASRGTGSGNTIYF.

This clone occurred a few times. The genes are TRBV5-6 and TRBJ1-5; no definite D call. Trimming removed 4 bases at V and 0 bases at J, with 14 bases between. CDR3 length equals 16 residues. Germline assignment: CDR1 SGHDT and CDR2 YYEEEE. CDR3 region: CASSQRSAFSNQPQHF. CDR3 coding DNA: TGTGCCAGCAGCCAGAGGTCAGCTTTTAGCAATCAGCCCCAGCATTTT.

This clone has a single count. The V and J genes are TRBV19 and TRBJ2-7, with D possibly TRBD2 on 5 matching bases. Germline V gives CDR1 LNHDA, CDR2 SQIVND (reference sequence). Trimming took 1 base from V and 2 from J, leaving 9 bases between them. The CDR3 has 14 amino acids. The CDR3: CASSIGTRTYEQYF. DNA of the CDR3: TGTGCCAGTAGTATAGGTACTAGGACCTACGAGCAGTACTTC.

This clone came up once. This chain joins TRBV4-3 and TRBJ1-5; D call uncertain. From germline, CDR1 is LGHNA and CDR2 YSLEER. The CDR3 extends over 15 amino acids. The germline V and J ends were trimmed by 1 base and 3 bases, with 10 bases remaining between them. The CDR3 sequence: CASSQGWQDNQPQHF. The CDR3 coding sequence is TGCGCCAGCAGCCAAGGTTGGCAGGACAATCAGCCCCAGCATTTT.

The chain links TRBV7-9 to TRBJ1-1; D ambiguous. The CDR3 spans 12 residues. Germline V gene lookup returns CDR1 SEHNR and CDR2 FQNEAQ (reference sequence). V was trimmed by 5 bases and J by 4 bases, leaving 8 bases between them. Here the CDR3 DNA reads TGTGCCAGCAGCCGTTCAGGCACTGAAGCTTTCTTT. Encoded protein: CASSRSGTEAFF.

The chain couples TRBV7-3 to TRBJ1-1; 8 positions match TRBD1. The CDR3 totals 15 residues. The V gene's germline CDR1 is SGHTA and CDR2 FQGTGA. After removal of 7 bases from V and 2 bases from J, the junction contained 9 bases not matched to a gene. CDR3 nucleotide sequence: TGTGCCAGCAATATCGACAGGGGCGGTAACACTGAAGCTTTCTTT. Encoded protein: CASNIDRGGNTEAFF.

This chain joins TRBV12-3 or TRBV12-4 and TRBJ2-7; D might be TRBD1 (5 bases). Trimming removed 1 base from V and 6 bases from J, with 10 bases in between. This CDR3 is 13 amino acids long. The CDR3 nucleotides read TGTGCCAGCAGTTTAGGTCAGGGTGGCGAGCAGTACTTC. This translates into CASSLGQGGEQYF.

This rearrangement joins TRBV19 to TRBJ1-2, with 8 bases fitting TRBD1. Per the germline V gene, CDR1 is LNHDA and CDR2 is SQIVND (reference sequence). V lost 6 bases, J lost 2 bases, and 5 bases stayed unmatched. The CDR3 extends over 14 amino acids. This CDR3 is CASRDRVGNYGYTF. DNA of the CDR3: TGTGCCAGTAGGGACAGGGTCGGGAACTATGGCTACACCTTC.

The CDR3: CASSSGQGADGYTF. The CDR3 DNA reads TGCGCCAGCAGCTCCGGACAGGGGGCAGATGGCTACACCTTC. The rearrangement links TRBV5-1 to TRBJ1-2; TRBD1 matches 11 bases. The junction had 4 bases not matched to a gene; V was cut back by 3 bases and J by 6 bases. Germline CDR1 reads SGHRS; CDR2 reads YFSETQ. There are 14 residues in the CDR3.

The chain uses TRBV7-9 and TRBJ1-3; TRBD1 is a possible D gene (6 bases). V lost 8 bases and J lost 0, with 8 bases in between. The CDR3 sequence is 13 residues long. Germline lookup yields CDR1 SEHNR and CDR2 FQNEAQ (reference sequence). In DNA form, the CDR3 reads TGTGCCAGCCCAGGGGACTCTGGAAACACCATATATTTT. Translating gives CASPGDSGNTIYF. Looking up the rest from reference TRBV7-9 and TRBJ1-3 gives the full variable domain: DTGVSQNPRHKITKRGQNVTFRCDPISEHNRLYWYRQTLGQGPEFLTYFQNEAQLEKSRLLSDRFSAERPKGSFSTLEIQRTEQGDSAMYLCASPGDSGNTIYFGEGSWLTVV.

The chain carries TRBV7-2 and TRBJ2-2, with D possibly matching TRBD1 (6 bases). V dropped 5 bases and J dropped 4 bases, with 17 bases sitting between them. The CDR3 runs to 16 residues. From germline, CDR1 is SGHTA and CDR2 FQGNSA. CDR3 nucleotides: TGTGCCAGCAGCCCCAGGGGTGGTCGCGGCACCGGGGAGCTGTTTTTT. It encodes CASSPRGGRGTGELFF. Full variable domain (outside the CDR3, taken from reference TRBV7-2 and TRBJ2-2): GAGVSQSPSNKVTEKGKDVELRCDPISGHTALYWYRQSLGQGLEFLIYFQGNSAPDKSGLPSDRFSAERTGGSVSTLTIQRTQQEDSAVYLCASSPRGGRGTGELFFGEGSRLTVL.

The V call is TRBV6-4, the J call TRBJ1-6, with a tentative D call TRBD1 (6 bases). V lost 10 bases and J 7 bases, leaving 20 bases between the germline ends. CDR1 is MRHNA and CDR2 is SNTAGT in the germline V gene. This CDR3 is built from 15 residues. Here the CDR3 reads CATKKSDRANSPLHF. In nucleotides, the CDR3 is TGTGCCACCAAAAAATCGGACAGAGCGAATTCACCCCTCCACTTT.

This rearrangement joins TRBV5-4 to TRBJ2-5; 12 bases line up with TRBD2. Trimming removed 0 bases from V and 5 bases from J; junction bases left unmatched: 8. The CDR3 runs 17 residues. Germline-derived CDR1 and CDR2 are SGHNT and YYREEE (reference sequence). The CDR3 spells CASSLGTSGAPRETQYF. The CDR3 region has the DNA TGTGCCAGCAGCTTGGGGACTAGCGGGGCTCCCCGGGAGACCCAGTACTTC.

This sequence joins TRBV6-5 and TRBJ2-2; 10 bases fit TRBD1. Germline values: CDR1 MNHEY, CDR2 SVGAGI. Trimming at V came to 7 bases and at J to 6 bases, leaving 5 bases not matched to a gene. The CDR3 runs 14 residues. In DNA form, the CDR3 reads TGTGCCAGCAAAGACAGGGGGCGCGCCGGGGAGCTGTTTTTT. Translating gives CASKDRGRAGELFF.

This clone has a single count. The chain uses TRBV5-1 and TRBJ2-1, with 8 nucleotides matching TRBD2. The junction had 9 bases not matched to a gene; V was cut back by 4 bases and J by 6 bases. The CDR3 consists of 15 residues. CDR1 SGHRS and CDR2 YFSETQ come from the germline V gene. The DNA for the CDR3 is TGCGCCAGCAGCCTCCTACTAGCGGAGCTCAATGAGCAGTTCTTC. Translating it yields CASSLLLAELNEQFF.

The CDR3 spells CASSLAGQGIDEQYF. In DNA, the CDR3 is TGTGCCAGCAGCTTAGCGGGGCAGGGGATCGACGAGCAGTACTTC. The genes are TRBV7-2 and TRBJ2-7; TRBD1 is a possible D gene (6 bases). V was pared by 0 bases and J by 5 bases, with 14 bases between. This CDR3 has 15 amino acids. Germline V CDR1 and CDR2: SGHTA, FQGNSA.